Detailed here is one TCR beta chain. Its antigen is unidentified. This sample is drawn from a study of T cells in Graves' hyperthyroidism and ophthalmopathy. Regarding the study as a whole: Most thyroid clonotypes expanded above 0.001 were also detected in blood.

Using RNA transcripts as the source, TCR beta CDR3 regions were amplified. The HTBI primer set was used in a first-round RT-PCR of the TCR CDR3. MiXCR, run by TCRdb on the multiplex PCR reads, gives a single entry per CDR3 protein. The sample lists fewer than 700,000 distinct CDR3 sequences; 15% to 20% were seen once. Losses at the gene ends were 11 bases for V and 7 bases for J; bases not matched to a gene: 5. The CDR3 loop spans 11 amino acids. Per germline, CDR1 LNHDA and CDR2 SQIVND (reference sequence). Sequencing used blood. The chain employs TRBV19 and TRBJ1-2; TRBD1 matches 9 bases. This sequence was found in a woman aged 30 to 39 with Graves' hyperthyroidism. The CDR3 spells CALRTGAGYTF. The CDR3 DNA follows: TGTGCCCTAAGGACAGGGGCTGGCTACACCTTC.